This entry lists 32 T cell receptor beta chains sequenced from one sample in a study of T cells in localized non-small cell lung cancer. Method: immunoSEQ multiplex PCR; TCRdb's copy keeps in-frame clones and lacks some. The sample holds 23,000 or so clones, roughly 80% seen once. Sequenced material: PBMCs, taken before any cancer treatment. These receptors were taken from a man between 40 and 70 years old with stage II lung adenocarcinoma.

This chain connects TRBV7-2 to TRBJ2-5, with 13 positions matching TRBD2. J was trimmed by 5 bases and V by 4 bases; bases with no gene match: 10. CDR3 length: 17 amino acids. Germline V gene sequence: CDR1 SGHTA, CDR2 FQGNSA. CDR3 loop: CASSSPGLAGIEETQYF. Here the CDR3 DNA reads TGTGCCAGCAGCTCACCGGGACTAGCGGGGATAGAGGAGACCCAGTACTTC.

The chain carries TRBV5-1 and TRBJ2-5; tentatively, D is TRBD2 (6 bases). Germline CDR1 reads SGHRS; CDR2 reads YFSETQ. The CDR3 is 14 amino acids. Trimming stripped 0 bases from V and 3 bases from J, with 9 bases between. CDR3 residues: CASSLGRAEETQYF. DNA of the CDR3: TGCGCCAGCAGCTTGGGGAGGGCCGAAGAGACCCAGTACTTC. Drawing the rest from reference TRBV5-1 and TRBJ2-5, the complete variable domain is KAGVTQTPRYLIKTRGQQVTLSCSPISGHRSVSWYQQTPGQGLQFLFEYFSETQRNKGNFPGRFSGRQFSNSRSEMNVSTLELGDSALYLCASSLGRAEETQYFGPGTRLLVL.

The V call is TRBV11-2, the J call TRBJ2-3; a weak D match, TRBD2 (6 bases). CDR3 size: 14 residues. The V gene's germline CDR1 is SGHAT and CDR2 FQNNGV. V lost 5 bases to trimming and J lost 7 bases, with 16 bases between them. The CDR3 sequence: CASSLTRDSNTQYF. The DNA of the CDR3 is TGTGCCAGCAGCCTCACCCGGGACTCCAATACGCAGTATTTT.

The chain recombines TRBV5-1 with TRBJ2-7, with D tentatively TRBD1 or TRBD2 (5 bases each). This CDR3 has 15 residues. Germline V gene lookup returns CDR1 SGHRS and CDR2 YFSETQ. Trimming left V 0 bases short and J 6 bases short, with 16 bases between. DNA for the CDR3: TGCGCCAGCAGCTTGGATGGGACGAGCTCGGGCGAGCAGTACTTC. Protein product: CASSLDGTSSGEQYF. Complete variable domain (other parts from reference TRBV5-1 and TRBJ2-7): KAGVTQTPRYLIKTRGQQVTLSCSPISGHRSVSWYQQTPGQGLQFLFEYFSETQRNKGNFPGRFSGRQFSNSRSEMNVSTLELGDSALYLCASSLDGTSSGEQYFGPGTRLTVT.

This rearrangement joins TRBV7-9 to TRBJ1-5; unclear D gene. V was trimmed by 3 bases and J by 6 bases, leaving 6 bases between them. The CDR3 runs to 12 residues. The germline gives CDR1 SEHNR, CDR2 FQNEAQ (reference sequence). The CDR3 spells CASSFPGQPQHF. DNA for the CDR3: TGTGCCAGCAGCTTTCCGGGTCAGCCCCAGCATTTT. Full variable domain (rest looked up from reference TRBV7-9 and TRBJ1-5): DTGVSQNPRHKITKRGQNVTFRCDPISEHNRLYWYRQTLGQGPEFLTYFQNEAQLEKSRLLSDRFSAERPKGSFSTLEIQRTEQGDSAMYLCASSFPGQPQHFGDGTRLSIL.

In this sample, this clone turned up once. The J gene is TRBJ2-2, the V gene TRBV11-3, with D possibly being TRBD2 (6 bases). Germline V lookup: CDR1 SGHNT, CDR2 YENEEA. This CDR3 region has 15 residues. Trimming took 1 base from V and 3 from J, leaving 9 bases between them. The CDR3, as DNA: TGTGCCAGCAGCTTAGGGGAGGCGGACACCGGGGAGCTGTTTTTT. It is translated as CASSLGEADTGELFF. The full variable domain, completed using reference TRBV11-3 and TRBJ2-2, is EAGVVQSPRYKIIEKKQPVAFWCNPISGHNTLYWYLQNLGQGPELLIRYENEEAVDDSQLPKDRFSAERLKGVDSTLKIQPAELGDSAVYLCASSLGEADTGELFFGEGSRLTVL.

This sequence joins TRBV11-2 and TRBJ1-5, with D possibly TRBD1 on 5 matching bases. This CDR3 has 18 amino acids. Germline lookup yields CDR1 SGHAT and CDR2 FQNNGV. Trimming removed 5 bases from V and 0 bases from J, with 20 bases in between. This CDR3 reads CASSPGRFRGNSNQPQHF. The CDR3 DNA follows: TGTGCCAGCAGCCCCGGGAGATTTCGGGGGAATAGCAATCAGCCCCAGCATTTT.

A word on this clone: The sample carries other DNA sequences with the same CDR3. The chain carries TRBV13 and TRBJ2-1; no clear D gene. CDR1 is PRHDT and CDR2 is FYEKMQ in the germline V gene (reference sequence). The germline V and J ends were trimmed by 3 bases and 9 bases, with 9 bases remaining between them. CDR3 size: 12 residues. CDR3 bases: TGTGCCAGCAGCTTGGCTTTGTCTGAGCAGTTCTTC. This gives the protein CASSLALSEQFF. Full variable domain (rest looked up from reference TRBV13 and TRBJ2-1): AAGVIQSPRHLIKEKRETATLKCYPIPRHDTVYWYQQGPGQDPQFLISFYEKMQSDKGSIPDRFSAQQFSDYHSELNMSSLELGDSALYFCASSLALSEQFFGPGTRLTVL.

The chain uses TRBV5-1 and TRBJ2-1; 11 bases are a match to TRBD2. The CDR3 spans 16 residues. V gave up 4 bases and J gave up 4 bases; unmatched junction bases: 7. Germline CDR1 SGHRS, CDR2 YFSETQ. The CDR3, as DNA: TGCGCCAGCAGCGTCTTCGGGACTAGCGGATACAATGAGCAGTTCTTC. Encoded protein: CASSVFGTSGYNEQFF.

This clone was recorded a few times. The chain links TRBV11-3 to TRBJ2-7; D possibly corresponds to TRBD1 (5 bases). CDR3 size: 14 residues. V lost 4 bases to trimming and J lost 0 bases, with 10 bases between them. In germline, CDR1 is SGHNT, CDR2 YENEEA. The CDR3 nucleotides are TGTGCCAGCAGCTCCTTACAGGACTCCTACGAGCAGTACTTC. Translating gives CASSSLQDSYEQYF.

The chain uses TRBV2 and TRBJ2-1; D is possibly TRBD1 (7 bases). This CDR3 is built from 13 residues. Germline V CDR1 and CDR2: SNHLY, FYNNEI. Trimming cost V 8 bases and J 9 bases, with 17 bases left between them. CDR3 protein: CASGRDSVGEQFF. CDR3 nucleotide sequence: TGTGCCAGCGGGCGGGACAGTGTGGGTGAGCAGTTCTTC.

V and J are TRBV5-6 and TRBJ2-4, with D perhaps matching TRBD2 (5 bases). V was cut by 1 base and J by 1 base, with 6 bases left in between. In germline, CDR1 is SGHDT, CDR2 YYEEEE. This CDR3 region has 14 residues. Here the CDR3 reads CASSLRGAKNIQYF. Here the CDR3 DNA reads TGTGCCAGCAGCTTGAGAGGGGCCAAAAACATTCAGTACTTC.

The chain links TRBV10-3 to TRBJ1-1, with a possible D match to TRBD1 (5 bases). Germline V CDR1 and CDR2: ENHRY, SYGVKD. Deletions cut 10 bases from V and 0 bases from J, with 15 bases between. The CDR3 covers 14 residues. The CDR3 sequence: CATSEGEMNTEAFF. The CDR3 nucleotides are TGTGCCACCTCGGAAGGGGAGATGAACACTGAAGCTTTCTTT.

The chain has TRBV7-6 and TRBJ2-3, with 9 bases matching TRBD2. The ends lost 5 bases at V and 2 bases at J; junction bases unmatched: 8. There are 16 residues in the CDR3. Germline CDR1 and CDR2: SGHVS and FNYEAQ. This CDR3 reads CASSQTSGSLTDTQYF. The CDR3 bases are TGTGCCAGCAGCCAGACTAGCGGAAGCCTCACAGATACGCAGTATTTT.

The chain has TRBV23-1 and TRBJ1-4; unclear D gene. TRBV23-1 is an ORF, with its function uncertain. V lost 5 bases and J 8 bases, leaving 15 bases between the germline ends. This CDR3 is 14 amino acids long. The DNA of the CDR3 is TGCGCCAGCAGTAAGTCCCTAGAGTGCGAAAAACTGTTTTTT. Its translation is CASSKSLECEKLFF.

CDR3 sequence reads: CASSPSPNTEAFF. CDR3 DNA: TGTGCCAGCAGCCCCTCCCCTAACACTGAAGCTTTCTTT. The V and J genes are TRBV7-2 and TRBJ1-1; D is ambiguous. CDR1 and CDR2 from the germline V gene are SGHTA and FQGNSA. This CDR3 contains 13 residues. V shed 5 bases and J shed 2 bases, with 9 bases lying between them.

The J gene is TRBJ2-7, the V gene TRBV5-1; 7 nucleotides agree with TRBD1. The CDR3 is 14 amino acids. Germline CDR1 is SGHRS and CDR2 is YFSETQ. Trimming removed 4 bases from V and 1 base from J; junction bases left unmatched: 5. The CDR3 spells CASSPRDSSYEQYF. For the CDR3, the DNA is TGCGCCAGCAGCCCTCGGGACAGTTCCTACGAGCAGTACTTC.

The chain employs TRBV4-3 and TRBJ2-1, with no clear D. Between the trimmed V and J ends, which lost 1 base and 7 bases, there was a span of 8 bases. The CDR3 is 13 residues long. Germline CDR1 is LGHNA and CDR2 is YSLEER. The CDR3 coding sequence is TGCGCCAGCAGCCAAGGTACTACGAATGAGCAGTTCTTC. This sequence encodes CASSQGTTNEQFF.

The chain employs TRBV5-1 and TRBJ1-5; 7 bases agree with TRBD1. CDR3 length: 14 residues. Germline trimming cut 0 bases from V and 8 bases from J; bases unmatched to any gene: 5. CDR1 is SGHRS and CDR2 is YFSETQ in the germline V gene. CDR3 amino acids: CASSLAQGGEPQHF. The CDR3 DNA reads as TGCGCCAGCAGCTTGGCGCAGGGGGGTGAGCCCCAGCATTTT.

The CDR3 sequence is CASSLNLAGGGGEQFF. In DNA, the CDR3 is TGTGCCAGCAGCTTAAATCTAGCGGGGGGTGGAGGTGAGCAGTTCTTC. The gene calls are TRBV7-1 and TRBJ2-1; 11 positions match TRBD2. TRBV7-1 is flagged as an ORF with uncertain function. Trimming took 4 bases from V and 9 from J; bases not matched to a gene: 11. The CDR3 has 16 amino acids.

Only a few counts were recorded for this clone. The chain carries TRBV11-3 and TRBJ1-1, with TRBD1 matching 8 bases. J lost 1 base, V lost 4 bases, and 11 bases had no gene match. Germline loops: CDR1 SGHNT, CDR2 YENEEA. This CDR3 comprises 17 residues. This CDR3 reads CASSSHTLTGANTEAFF. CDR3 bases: TGTGCCAGCAGCTCTCACACCCTGACAGGGGCGAACACTGAAGCTTTCTTT.

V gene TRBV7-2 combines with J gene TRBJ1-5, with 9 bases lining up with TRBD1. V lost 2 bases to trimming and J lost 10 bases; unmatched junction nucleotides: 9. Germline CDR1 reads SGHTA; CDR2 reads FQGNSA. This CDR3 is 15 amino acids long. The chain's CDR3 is CASSLTPGQGLPQHF. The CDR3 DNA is TGTGCCAGCAGCTTAACGCCGGGACAGGGTCTACCCCAGCATTTT.

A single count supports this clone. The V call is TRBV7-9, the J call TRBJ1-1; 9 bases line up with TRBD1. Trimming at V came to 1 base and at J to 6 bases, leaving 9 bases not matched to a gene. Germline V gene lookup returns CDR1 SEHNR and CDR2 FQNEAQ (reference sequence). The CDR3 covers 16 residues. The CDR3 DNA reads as TGTGCCAGCAGCTTAGGTTTGCGGGACAGGGTCGCTGAAGCTTTCTTT. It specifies CASSLGLRDRVAEAFF.

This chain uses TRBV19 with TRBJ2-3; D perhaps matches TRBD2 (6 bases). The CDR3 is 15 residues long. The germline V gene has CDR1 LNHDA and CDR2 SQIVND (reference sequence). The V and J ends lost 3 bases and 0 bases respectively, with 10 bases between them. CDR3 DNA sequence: TGTGCCAGTAGTATCGACGGGGGAAGCACAGATACGCAGTATTTT. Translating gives CASSIDGGSTDTQYF.

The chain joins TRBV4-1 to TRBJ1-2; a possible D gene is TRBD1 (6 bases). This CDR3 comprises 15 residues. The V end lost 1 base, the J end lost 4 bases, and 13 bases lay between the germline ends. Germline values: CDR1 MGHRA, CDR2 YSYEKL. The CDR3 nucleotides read TGCGCCAGCAGCCAAGGTCGTGGACAGCTCTATGGCTACACCTTC. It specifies CASSQGRGQLYGYTF.

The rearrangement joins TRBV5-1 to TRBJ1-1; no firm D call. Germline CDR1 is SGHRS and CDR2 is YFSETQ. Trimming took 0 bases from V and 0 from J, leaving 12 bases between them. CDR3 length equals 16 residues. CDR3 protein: CASSLAFAGVNTEAFF. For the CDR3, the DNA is TGCGCCAGCAGCTTGGCCTTTGCAGGCGTGAACACTGAAGCTTTCTTT.

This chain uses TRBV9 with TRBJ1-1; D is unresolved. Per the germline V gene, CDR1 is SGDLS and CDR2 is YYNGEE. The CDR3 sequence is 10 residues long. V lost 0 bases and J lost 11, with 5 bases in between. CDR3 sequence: CASSVGRAFF. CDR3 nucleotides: TGTGCCAGCAGCGTAGGTCGTGCTTTCTTT. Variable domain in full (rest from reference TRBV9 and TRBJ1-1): DSGVTQTPKHLITATGQRVTLRCSPRSGDLSVYWYQQSLDQGLQFLIQYYNGEERAKGNILERFSAQQFPDLHSELNLSSLELGDSALYFCASSVGRAFFGQGTRLTVV.

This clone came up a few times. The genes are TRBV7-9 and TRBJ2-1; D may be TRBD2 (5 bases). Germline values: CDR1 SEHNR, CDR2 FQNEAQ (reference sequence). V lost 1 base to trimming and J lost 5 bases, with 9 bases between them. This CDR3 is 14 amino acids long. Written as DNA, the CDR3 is TGTGCCAGCAGCTTAGGGGCCGGGAACAATGAGCAGTTCTTC. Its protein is CASSLGAGNNEQFF.

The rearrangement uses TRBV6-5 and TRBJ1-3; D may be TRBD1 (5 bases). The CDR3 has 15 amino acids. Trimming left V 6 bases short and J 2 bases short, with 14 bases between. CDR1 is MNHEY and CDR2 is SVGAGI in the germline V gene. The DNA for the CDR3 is TGTGCCAGCAGGCCGGGACCTACAACTGGAAACACCATATATTTT. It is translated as CASRPGPTTGNTIYF.

The CDR3 protein is CAWGTEASPLHF. The CDR3 nucleotides are TGTGCCTGGGGGACAGAAGCTTCACCCCTCCACTTT. The chain is built from TRBV30 and TRBJ1-6; 7 positions match TRBD1. The CDR3 length is 12 residues. J lost 9 bases, V lost 5 bases, and 4 bases had no gene match. CDR1 and CDR2 (germline): GTSNPN, SVGIG (reference sequence).

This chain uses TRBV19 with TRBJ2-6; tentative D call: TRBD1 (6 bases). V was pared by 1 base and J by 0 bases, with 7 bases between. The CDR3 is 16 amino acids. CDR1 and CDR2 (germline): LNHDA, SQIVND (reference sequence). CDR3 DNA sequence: TGTGCCAGTAGTATAGGAGGGGGCTCTGGGGCCAACGTCCTGACTTTC. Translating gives CASSIGGGSGANVLTF. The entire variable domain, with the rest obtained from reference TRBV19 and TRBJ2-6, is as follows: DGGITQSPKYLFRKEGQNVTLSCEQNLNHDAMYWYRQDPGQGLRLIYYSQIVNDFQKGDIAEGYSVSREKKESFPLTVTSAQKNPTAFYLCASSIGGGSGANVLTFGAGSRLTVL.

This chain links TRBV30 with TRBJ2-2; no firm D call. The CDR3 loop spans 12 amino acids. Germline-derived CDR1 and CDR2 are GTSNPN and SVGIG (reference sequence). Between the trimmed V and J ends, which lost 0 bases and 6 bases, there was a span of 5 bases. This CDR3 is CAWSVLSGELFF. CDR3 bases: TGTGCCTGGAGTGTCCTTTCCGGGGAGCTGTTTTTT.